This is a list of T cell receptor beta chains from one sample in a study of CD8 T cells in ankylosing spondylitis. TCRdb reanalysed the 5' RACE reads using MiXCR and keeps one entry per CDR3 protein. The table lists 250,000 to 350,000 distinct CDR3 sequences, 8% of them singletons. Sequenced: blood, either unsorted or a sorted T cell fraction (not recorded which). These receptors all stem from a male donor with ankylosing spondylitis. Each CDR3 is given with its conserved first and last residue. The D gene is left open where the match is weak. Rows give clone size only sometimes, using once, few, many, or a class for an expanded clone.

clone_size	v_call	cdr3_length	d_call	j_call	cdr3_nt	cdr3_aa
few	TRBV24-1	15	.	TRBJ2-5	TGTGCCACCAGTGCCCCCTGGCGGGTCCAAGAGACCCAGTACTTC	CATSAPWRVQETQYF
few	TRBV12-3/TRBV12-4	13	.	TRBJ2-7	TGTGCCAGCAGTTTGCTGAATACGTACGAGCAGTACTTC	CASSLLNTYEQYF
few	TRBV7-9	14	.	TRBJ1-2	TGTGCCAGCAGCTACGGGGGTATTGGCTATGGCTACACCTTC	CASSYGGIGYGYTF
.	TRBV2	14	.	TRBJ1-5	TGTGCCAGCAGTGAGGGACGGGGCAATCAGCCCCAGCATTTT	CASSEGRGNQPQHF
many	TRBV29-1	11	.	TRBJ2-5	TGCAGCGTTGAAGCCGGAGAGACCCAGTACTTC	CSVEAGETQYF
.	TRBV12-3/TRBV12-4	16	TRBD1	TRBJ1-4	TGTGCCAGCAGTCGAACCGGGACAGGAACTAATGAAAAACTGTTTTTT	CASSRTGTGTNEKLFF
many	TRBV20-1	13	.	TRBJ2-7	TGCAGTGCGGTAGCCGGGACAAGCTACGAGCAGTACTTC	CSAVAGTSYEQYF
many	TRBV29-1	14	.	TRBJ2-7	TGCAGCGCCTTAACAGGTCGGAGCTCCTACGAGCAGTACTTC	CSALTGRSSYEQYF
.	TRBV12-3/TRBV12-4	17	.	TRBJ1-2	TGTGCCAGCAGTGGACTGAGAAAGACACCTCCCAACTATGGCTACACCTTC	CASSGLRKTPPNYGYTF
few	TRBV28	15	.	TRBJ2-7	TGTGCCAGCAGTGGACCCGGGACCCAACGGGCCGAGCAGTACTTC	CASSGPGTQRAEQYF
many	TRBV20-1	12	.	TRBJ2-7	TGCAGTGCCATACCGGGAACCTACGAGCAGTACTTC	CSAIPGTYEQYF
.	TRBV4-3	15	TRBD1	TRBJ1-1	TGCGCCAGCAGCCAAGGCGGACAGGGGGCTTCTGAAGCTTTCTTT	CASSQGGQGASEAFF
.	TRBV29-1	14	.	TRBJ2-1	TGCAGTGGAGGGGCGGGACCCTCTTACAATGAGCAGTTCTTC	CSGGAGPSYNEQFF
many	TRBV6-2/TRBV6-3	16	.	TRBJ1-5	TGTGCCAGCACACTCACGGCCCCCGGGGGCAATCAGCCCCAGCATTTT	CASTLTAPGGNQPQHF
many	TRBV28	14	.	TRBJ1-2	TGTGCCAGCAGCAACCCTCACGGGCCTCGGGGCTACACCTTC	CASSNPHGPRGYTF
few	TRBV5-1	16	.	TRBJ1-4	TGCGCCAGCAGCTTAAGTGCTTGGACGACTAATGAAAAACTGTTTTTT	CASSLSAWTTNEKLFF
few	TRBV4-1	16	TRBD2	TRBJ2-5	TGCGCCAGCAGCCAAGAGACGACTAGCGGTCAAGAGACCCAGTACTTC	CASSQETTSGQETQYF
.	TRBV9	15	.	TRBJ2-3	TGTGCCAGCAGCGTTTACGGATCTAGCACAGATACGCAGTATTTT	CASSVYGSSTDTQYF
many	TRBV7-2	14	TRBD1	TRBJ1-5	TGTGCCAGCAGCTTGGCAGGGGGCTATCAGCCCCAGCATTTT	CASSLAGGYQPQHF
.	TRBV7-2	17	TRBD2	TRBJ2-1	TGTGCCAGCAGCAAAACCGGACTAGCGGGAATGTACAATGAGCAGTTCTTC	CASSKTGLAGMYNEQFF
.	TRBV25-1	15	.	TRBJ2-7	TGTGCCAGCAGTGAAACATTGGGGCTGTCCTACGAGCAGTACTTC	CASSETLGLSYEQYF
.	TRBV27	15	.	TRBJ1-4	TGTGCCAGCAGGAAAGACAGTTTCCCCTTTGAAAAACTGTTTTTT	CASRKDSFPFEKLFF
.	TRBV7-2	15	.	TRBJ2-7	TGTGCCAGCAGTAGTAGAACCGGGACGGAATACGAGCAGTACTTC	CASSSRTGTEYEQYF
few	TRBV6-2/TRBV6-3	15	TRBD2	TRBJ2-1	TGTGCCAGCAGCCCAAGAGGGAGGGGATACAATGAGCAGTTCTTC	CASSPRGRGYNEQFF
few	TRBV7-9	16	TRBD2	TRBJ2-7	TGTGCCAGCAGCTTGGAACGACTAGCGTTGTCCTACGAGCAGTACTTC	CASSLERLALSYEQYF
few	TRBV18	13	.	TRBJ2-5	TGTGCCAGCTCACCTTCCCAACAAGAGACCCAGTACTTC	CASSPSQQETQYF
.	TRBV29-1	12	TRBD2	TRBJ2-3	TGCAGCGTTGACCCAGGGAGGGGTACGCAGTATTTT	CSVDPGRGTQYF
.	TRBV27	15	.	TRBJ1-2	TGTGCCAGCAGTTTATCCACGACGGGAAAATATGGCTACACCTTC	CASSLSTTGKYGYTF
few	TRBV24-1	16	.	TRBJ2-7	TGTGCCACCAGTGACTTGCCCCCGGGACGGATTTACGAGCAGTACTTC	CATSDLPPGRIYEQYF
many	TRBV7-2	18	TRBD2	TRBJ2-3	TGTGCCAGCAGCTTAGCTGGGCTAGCGGGGACTAGCACAGATACGCAGTATTTT	CASSLAGLAGTSTDTQYF
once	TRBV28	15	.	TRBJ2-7	TGTGCCAGCAGTTTACCCACCGGCCTGACCTACGAGCAGTACTTC	CASSLPTGLTYEQYF
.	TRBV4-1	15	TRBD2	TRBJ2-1	TGCGCCAGCAGCCAAAGCGGGAGGCCCTACAATGAGCAGTTCTTC	CASSQSGRPYNEQFF
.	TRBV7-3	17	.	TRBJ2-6	TGTGCCAGCAGCTTAGGCGCAGGTTCGTCTGGGGCCAACGTCCTGACTTTC	CASSLGAGSSGANVLTF
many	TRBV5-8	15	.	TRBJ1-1	TGTGCCAGCAGCTTGGAGTCAGGTGGGGGTACTGAAGCTTTCTTT	CASSLESGGGTEAFF
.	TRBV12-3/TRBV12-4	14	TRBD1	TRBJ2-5	TGTGCCAGCAGTGCAGGAGAGGGGGCTGAGACCCAGTACTTC	CASSAGEGAETQYF
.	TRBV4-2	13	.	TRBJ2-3	TGTGCCAGCAGCCAAGGGGGTCTGGATACGCAGTATTTT	CASSQGGLDTQYF
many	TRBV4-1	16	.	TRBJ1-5	TGCGCCAGCAGCCAAGTATTGGCAGGGCACGATCAGCCCCAGCATTTT	CASSQVLAGHDQPQHF
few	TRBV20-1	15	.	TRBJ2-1	TGCAGTGCGCAACCGGGACACCTACTTTACAATGAGCAGTTCTTC	CSAQPGHLLYNEQFF
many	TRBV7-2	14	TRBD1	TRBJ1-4	TGTGCCAGCAGCTTAAACAGGGGGCATGAAAAACTGTTTTTT	CASSLNRGHEKLFF
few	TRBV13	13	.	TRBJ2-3	TGTGCCAGCAGCCGATTGAACACAGATACGCAGTATTTT	CASSRLNTDTQYF
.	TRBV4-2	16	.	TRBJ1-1	TGTGCCAGCAGCCAGGGACGCCAAGCGGCGGGCACTGAAGCTTTCTTT	CASSQGRQAAGTEAFF
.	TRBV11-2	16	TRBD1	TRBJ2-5	TGTGCCAGCAGCTCGACCAGGGACAGGATGCAAGAGACCCAGTACTTC	CASSSTRDRMQETQYF
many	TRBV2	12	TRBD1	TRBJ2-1	TGTGCCAGCAGTGCAGGGGGTAAGGAGCAGTTCTTC	CASSAGGKEQFF
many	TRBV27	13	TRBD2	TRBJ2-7	TGTGCCAGCAGTTCTAGCGGGAGGTTCGAGCAGTACTTC	CASSSSGRFEQYF